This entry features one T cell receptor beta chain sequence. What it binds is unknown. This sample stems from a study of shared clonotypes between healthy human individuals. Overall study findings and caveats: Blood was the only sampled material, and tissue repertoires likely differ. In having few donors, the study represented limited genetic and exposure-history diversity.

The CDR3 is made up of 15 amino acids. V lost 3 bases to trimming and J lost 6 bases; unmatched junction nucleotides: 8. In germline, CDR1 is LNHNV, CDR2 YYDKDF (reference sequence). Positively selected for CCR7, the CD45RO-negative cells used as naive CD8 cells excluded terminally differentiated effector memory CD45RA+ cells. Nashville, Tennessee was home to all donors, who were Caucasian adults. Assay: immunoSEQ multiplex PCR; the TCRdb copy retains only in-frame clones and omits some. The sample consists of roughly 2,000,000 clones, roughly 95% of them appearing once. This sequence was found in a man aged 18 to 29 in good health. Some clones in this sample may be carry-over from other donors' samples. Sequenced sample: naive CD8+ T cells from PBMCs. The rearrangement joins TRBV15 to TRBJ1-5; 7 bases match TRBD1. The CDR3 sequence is CATSSASGGGQPQHF. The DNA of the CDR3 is TGTGCCACCAGCAGCGCCTCAGGGGGAGGTCAGCCCCAGCATTTT.